Listed below are T cell receptor beta chains from one sample, sequenced in a study of low-dose radiotherapy and immunotherapy resistance in tumors. MiXCR, applied by TCRdb to the reads, yields one record per CDR3 protein. The table shows about 80,000 distinct CDR3 sequences, with under 20% occurring only once. The source was PBMCs, collected after low-dose radiotherapy plus immunotherapy. These receptors were taken from a male donor with prostate cancer. Both conserved end residues are part of each CDR3. The D gene is left open where the match is weak. The listing skips clone size in some rows; elsewhere it reads once, few, many or a size class.

D: .
size: many
V: TRBV27
J: TRBJ1-1
DNA: TGTGCCAGCAGTTTTCAGCAGGTAAACACTGAAGCTTTCTTT
CDR3: CASSFQQVNTEAFF

D: .
size: .
V: TRBV5-1
J: TRBJ1-2
DNA: TGCGCCAGCAGCTTGGGACAGGATTATGGCTACACCTTC
CDR3: CASSLGQDYGYTF

D: .
size: many
V: TRBV7-9
J: TRBJ1-1
DNA: TGTGCCAGCAGCTTAACGACTGAAGCTTTCTTT
CDR3: CASSLTTEAFF

D: .
size: many
V: TRBV14
J: TRBJ1-1
DNA: TGTGCCAGCAGCCAAGTTCGGGGGAATGAAGCTTTCTTT
CDR3: CASSQVRGNEAFF

D: TRBD2
size: .
V: TRBV28
J: TRBJ2-7
DNA: TGTGCCAGCAGTCGACTAGCGGGAGGGCCGGAACCCTACGAGCAGTACTTC
CDR3: CASSRLAGGPEPYEQYF

D: TRBD1
size: .
V: TRBV19
J: TRBJ1-5
DNA: TGTGCCAGCGGCCGACAGGGGGTAGGACAGCCCCAGCATTTT
CDR3: CASGRQGVGQPQHF

D: .
size: many
V: TRBV11-2
J: TRBJ2-1
DNA: TGTGCCAGCAGCTTAGGTTTGGGGCAGTTCTTC
CDR3: CASSLGLGQFF

D: TRBD1
size: .
V: TRBV3-1
J: TRBJ1-5
DNA: TGTGCCAGCAGCCTGGGGACAGAAGCTAGCAATCAGCCCCAGCATTTT
CDR3: CASSLGTEASNQPQHF

D: TRBD2
size: many
V: TRBV5-1
J: TRBJ2-1
DNA: TGCGCCAGCAGCTGGACTAGCGGGTCTATAGAGCAGTTCTTC
CDR3: CASSWTSGSIEQFF

D: .
size: few
V: TRBV19
J: TRBJ1-2
DNA: TGTGCCAGTAGTATAGATCAACAGCGAGCTAACTATGGCTACACCTTC
CDR3: CASSIDQQRANYGYTF

D: TRBD2
size: many
V: TRBV4-1
J: TRBJ2-1
DNA: TGCGCCAGCAGCCAGCAAGCGGGAGGGGGACATGAGCAGTTCTTC
CDR3: CASSQQAGGGHEQFF

D: .
size: .
V: TRBV20-1
J: TRBJ1-1
DNA: TGCAGTGCTAGAGAGGGGGGCGGCACTGAAGCTTTCTTT
CDR3: CSAREGGGTEAFF

D: .
size: many
V: TRBV6-5
J: TRBJ2-7
DNA: TGTGCCAGCAGCCTGGTCCGGGGGGAGCAGTACTTC
CDR3: CASSLVRGEQYF

D: .
size: many
V: TRBV4-1
J: TRBJ2-7
DNA: TGCGCCAGCAGCCAAGGTCCGGAATCGAACTACGAGCAGTACTTC
CDR3: CASSQGPESNYEQYF

D: .
size: many
V: TRBV7-2
J: TRBJ1-3
DNA: TGTGCCAGCAGCTTATCTTCTATTGGAAACACCATATATTTT
CDR3: CASSLSSIGNTIYF

D: .
size: many
V: TRBV9
J: TRBJ2-1
DNA: TGTGCCAGCAGCGTAGGGGCTGGCAGTTCCTACAATGAGCAGTTCTTC
CDR3: CASSVGAGSSYNEQFF

D: .
size: many
V: TRBV29-1
J: TRBJ2-2
DNA: TGCAGCGCGCTTGAACAGGGGAACACCGGGGAGCTGTTTTTT
CDR3: CSALEQGNTGELFF

D: TRBD1
size: many
V: TRBV6-5
J: TRBJ1-1
DNA: TGTGCCAGCAGTCCCGCAGGGGGCCCGAACACTGAAGCTTTCTTT
CDR3: CASSPAGGPNTEAFF

D: TRBD2
size: .
V: TRBV6-2/TRBV6-3
J: TRBJ2-5
DNA: TGTGCCAGCCTGCCGGAGGGGAGGGAAGAGACCCAGTACTTC
CDR3: CASLPEGREETQYF

D: TRBD2
size: few
V: TRBV12-3/TRBV12-4
J: TRBJ2-1
DNA: TGTGCCAGCAGTGCAGCGGGGACCTACAATGAGCAGTTCTTC
CDR3: CASSAAGTYNEQFF

D: TRBD1
size: many
V: TRBV7-9
J: TRBJ2-7
DNA: TGTGCCAGCAGCGTACGGGACAGGGGGCAGCGGGACTCCTACGAGCAGTACTTC
CDR3: CASSVRDRGQRDSYEQYF

D: TRBD1
size: many
V: TRBV6-1
J: TRBJ2-7
DNA: TGTGCCAGCAGTGAAGGGACAGGGGTCGCCGAGCAGTACTTC
CDR3: CASSEGTGVAEQYF

D: TRBD1
size: many
V: TRBV12-3/TRBV12-4
J: TRBJ2-4
DNA: TGTGCCAGCAGCTTACCGGGACAGGGAAACATTCAGTACTTC
CDR3: CASSLPGQGNIQYF

D: .
size: .
V: TRBV6-2/TRBV6-3
J: TRBJ2-2
DNA: TGTGCCAGCAGTGACGCGCAGGGGAACACCGGGGAGCTGTTTTTT
CDR3: CASSDAQGNTGELFF

D: TRBD1
size: many
V: TRBV12-3/TRBV12-4
J: TRBJ1-5
DNA: TGTGCCAGCAGTTTAGAGACAGGGGAGCGCAATCAGCCCCAGCATTTT
CDR3: CASSLETGERNQPQHF

D: .
size: many
V: TRBV15
J: TRBJ1-1
DNA: TGTGCCACCAGCACCGGGACACCGAACACTGAAGCTTTCTTT
CDR3: CATSTGTPNTEAFF